The 12 T cell receptor beta chains listed next were all sequenced from one sample in a study of OX40 agonist ivuxolimab in advanced cancers. TCRdb keeps only in-frame clones here, not all; method: immunoSEQ multiplex PCR. The profile shows roughly 70,000 clones, around 90% of them singletons. The specimen was CD4+ or CD8+ T cells sorted from blood, collected in a trial of the OX40 agonist ivuxolimab. These receptors were obtained from an adult with an advanced solid tumor such as melanoma, head and neck, liver or kidney cancer.

The rearrangement links TRBV9 to TRBJ2-1; TRBD1 might be the D (5 bases). Germline loops: CDR1 SGDLS, CDR2 YYNGEE. The CDR3 is made up of 13 amino acids. The V gene lost 4 bases and the J gene lost 10 bases, with 15 bases spanning the gap. The DNA for the CDR3 is TGTGCCAGCAGCCAAGGGGTCCGGATGGAGCAGTTCTTC. Its translation is CASSQGVRMEQFF.

The J gene is TRBJ1-1, the V gene TRBV11-2; D gene uncertain. The germline CDR1 and CDR2 sequences are SGHAT and FQNNGV. V gave up 1 base and J gave up 6 bases, with 18 bases separating them. CDR3 length equals 16 residues. The CDR3 protein is CASSLVVGLVGAEAFF. The CDR3 DNA follows: TGTGCCAGCAGCTTAGTCGTAGGGCTTGTCGGCGCTGAAGCTTTCTTT.

This rearrangement joins TRBV20-1 to TRBJ1-5; D not resolved. This CDR3 is 11 amino acids long. V was clipped by 6 bases and J by 7 bases, with 10 bases between them. The V gene's germline CDR1 is DFQATT and CDR2 SNEGSKA (reference sequence). The CDR3 spells CSAAGEQPQHF. The CDR3 DNA follows: TGCAGTGCCGCGGGCGAACAGCCCCAGCATTTT.

V gene TRBV29-1 combines with J gene TRBJ2-7, with 9 positions matching TRBD2. The CDR3 runs to 14 residues. The V segment lost 3 bases and the J segment 4 bases; nucleotides outside the gene matches: 7. Looked up from germline, CDR1 is SQVTM and CDR2 is ANQGSEA. The CDR3 sequence is CSVEFRGGAYEQYF. For the CDR3, the DNA is TGCAGCGTTGAGTTTCGCGGGGGGGCTTACGAGCAGTACTTC.

The chain combines TRBV30 with TRBJ2-7; 7 bases align to TRBD1. Per the germline V gene, CDR1 is GTSNPN and CDR2 is SVGIG (reference sequence). The CDR3 has 16 amino acids. Germline trimming cut 2 bases from V and 4 bases from J; bases unmatched to any gene: 14. CDR3 region: CAWSLPTGEAGYEQYF. CDR3 nucleotide sequence: TGTGCCTGGAGTTTACCAACAGGGGAAGCAGGGTACGAGCAGTACTTC.

The chain joins TRBV25-1 to TRBJ2-1; D gene unclear. Trimming pared 8 bases from V and 4 bases from J, leaving 12 bases between. The CDR3 runs to 13 residues. Germline-derived CDR1 and CDR2 are MGHDK and SYGVNS. The DNA of the CDR3 is TGTGCCAGCCTTGAATCAAGGTACAATGAGCAGTTCTTC. It specifies CASLESRYNEQFF.

This chain uses TRBV11-2 with TRBJ2-7, with D perhaps being TRBD1 or TRBD2 (5 bases each). Trimming took off 5 bases at V and 5 bases at J, with 13 bases between the two ends. CDR1 and CDR2 from the germline V gene are SGHAT and FQNNGV. The CDR3 length is 13 residues. CDR3 sequence: CASSGPRGDEQYF. Here the CDR3 DNA reads TGTGCCAGCAGCGGCCCGAGAGGGGACGAGCAGTACTTC.

J is TRBJ1-2 and V is TRBV7-9, with a weak D call TRBD1 (5 bases). V lost 5 bases and J lost 8, with 15 bases in between. The germline CDR1 and CDR2 sequences are SEHNR and FQNEAQ (reference sequence). The CDR3 sequence is 13 residues long. For the CDR3, the DNA is TGTGCCAGCAGCCGGGACCAGCGAAGGGGCTACACCTTC. It encodes CASSRDQRRGYTF.

The gene calls are TRBV5-1 and TRBJ2-7; 7 nucleotides align to TRBD1. V dropped 2 bases and J dropped 4; count of bases not matched to a gene: 9. This CDR3 has 15 amino acids. Germline loops: CDR1 SGHRS, CDR2 YFSETQ. The CDR3 region is CASSFSGTGQYEQYF. The CDR3 DNA is TGCGCCAGCAGCTTTTCCGGGACGGGACAGTACGAGCAGTACTTC.

The CDR3 loop reads CASISTGSYGYTF. CDR3 nucleotide sequence: TGTGCCAGTATATCGACAGGGTCGTATGGCTACACCTTC. This chain uses TRBV19 with TRBJ1-2; 7 bases line up with TRBD1. The germline CDR1 and CDR2 sequences are LNHDA and SQIVND (reference sequence). CDR3 length: 13 residues. The junction had 7 bases not matched to a gene; V was cut back by 7 bases and J by 5 bases.

This chain links TRBV15 with TRBJ1-4; D possibly corresponds to TRBD1 (5 bases). V was pared by 2 bases and J by 0 bases, with 7 bases between. In germline, CDR1 is LNHNV, CDR2 YYDKDF (reference sequence). The CDR3 has 15 residues. CDR3 residues: CATSRQGSTNEKLFF. CDR3 sequence (DNA): TGTGCCACCAGCAGACAGGGATCAACTAATGAAAAACTGTTTTTT. Looking up the rest from reference TRBV15 and TRBJ1-4 gives the full variable domain: DAMVIQNPRYQVTQFGKPVTLSCSQTLNHNVMYWYQQKSSQAPKLLFHYYDKDFNNEADTPDNFQSRRPNTSFCFLDIRSPGLGDTAMYLCATSRQGSTNEKLFFGSGTQLSVL.

This clone was found once. V and J are TRBV9 and TRBJ2-7; a possible D gene is TRBD2 (6 bases). The germline V gene has CDR1 SGDLS and CDR2 YYNGEE. Between the trimmed V and J ends, which lost 4 bases and 3 bases, there was a span of 20 bases. The CDR3 is 16 amino acids. This chain's CDR3 is CASSPWGELLVYEQYF. DNA for the CDR3: TGTGCCAGCAGCCCGTGGGGGGAGCTGCTCGTCTACGAGCAGTACTTC.